The sequence of this TCR beta chain was determined in a study of T cell responses to AZD1222 COVID-19 vaccine. Study conclusions and caveats: Within unmutated variant regions lay the reported targets of nearly half of spike-specific TCRs.

Germline trimming cut 3 bases from V and 8 bases from J; bases unmatched to any gene: 6. CDR1 is MDHEN, CDR2 SYDVKM, per germline. The CDR3 extends over 14 amino acids. TCRdb's table, derived via immunoSEQ multiplex PCR, lists solely in-frame clones and lacks some. Here the sample spans about 120,000 clones, roughly 90% being singletons. Points on this clone: The antigen remains undetermined.

The clonotype comes from an adult who received the AZD1222 COVID-19 vaccine. The J gene is TRBJ1-4, the V gene TRBV28; 7 bases match TRBD1. The sequencing used peripheral blood, collected 28 days after the second AZD1222 dose. The CDR3 DNA reads as TGTGCCAGCAGTTTGGGGGGACAGCAGGAAAAACTGTTTTTT. It specifies CASSLGGQQEKLFF.